A single sample is the source of the 29 T cell receptor beta chains below, sequenced in a study of cytomegalovirus exposure and HLA in healthy donors. Method: immunoSEQ multiplex PCR; TCRdb's copy keeps in-frame clones and lacks some. The data contain 150,000 or so clones, roughly 89% of them singletons. Sequencing was performed on PBMCs. Receptors were obtained from a woman between 18 and 30 years old in good health and CMV-seronegative.

Remarks on this clone: This sample also contains other DNA sequences that code for the same CDR3. The chain has TRBV6-1 and TRBJ1-1, with D possibly matching TRBD1 (5 bases). Trimming shortened V by 6 bases and J by 1 base, and 9 bases separated the two germline ends. Germline CDR1 MNHNS, CDR2 SASEGT. The CDR3 is 13 residues long. CDR3 nucleotides: TGTGCCAGCAGCGACCAGGGGAACACTGAAGCTTTCTTT. Residues: CASSDQGNTEAFF.

The chain carries TRBV7-9 and TRBJ1-1; tentative D call: TRBD1 (5 bases). This CDR3 is 14 amino acids long. Germline-derived CDR1 and CDR2 are SEHNR and FQNEAQ (reference sequence). The germline V and J ends were trimmed by 0 bases and 3 bases, with 8 bases remaining between them. CDR3 loop: CASSLAGGYTEAFF. The CDR3 DNA is TGTGCCAGCAGCTTAGCCGGGGGATACACTGAAGCTTTCTTT.

V usage is TRBV10-3 and J usage is TRBJ1-1; no clear D gene. The length of the CDR3 is 12 residues. CDR1 is ENHRY, CDR2 SYGVKD, per germline. V lost 9 bases and J 1 base, leaving 9 bases between the germline ends. The CDR3 reads CAISHSNTEAFF. CDR3 coding DNA: TGTGCCATTAGCCATTCGAACACTGAAGCTTTCTTT.

J is TRBJ1-2 and V is TRBV7-9; D may be TRBD1 (5 bases). The germline CDR1 and CDR2 sequences are SEHNR and FQNEAQ (reference sequence). V was pared by 5 bases and J by 6 bases, with 10 bases between. The CDR3 loop spans 12 amino acids. In nucleotides, the CDR3 is TGTGCCAGCAGCAAGGGGTCCCATGGCTACACCTTC. Its translation is CASSKGSHGYTF. The full variable domain, completed using reference TRBV7-9 and TRBJ1-2, is DTGVSQNPRHKITKRGQNVTFRCDPISEHNRLYWYRQTLGQGPEFLTYFQNEAQLEKSRLLSDRFSAERPKGSFSTLEIQRTEQGDSAMYLCASSKGSHGYTFGSGTRLTVV.

This chain links TRBV6-5 with TRBJ1-1; perhaps TRBD1 as D (6 bases). CDR1 MNHEY and CDR2 SVGAGI come from the germline V gene. The V and J ends lost 10 bases and 5 bases respectively, with 14 bases between them. This CDR3 contains 12 residues. In DNA, the CDR3 is TGTGCCACCGAATCGGGGACAACTGAAGCTTTCTTT. Translation gives CATESGTTEAFF.

V is TRBV6-6 and J is TRBJ2-7; D is ambiguous. The germline V gene has CDR1 MNHNY and CDR2 SVGAGI (reference sequence). V lost 5 bases and J lost 4, with 6 bases in between. The CDR3 runs to 11 residues. The CDR3 protein is CASSHQYEQYF. The CDR3 nucleotides read TGTGCCAGCAGTCACCAGTACGAGCAGTACTTC.

This chain connects TRBV19 to TRBJ1-5; 9 bases line up with TRBD1. This CDR3 is 17 amino acids long. Germline CDR1 is LNHDA and CDR2 is SQIVND (reference sequence). V shed 0 bases and J 9 bases; nucleotides not matched to a gene: 12. CDR3 loop: CASSIDLYGQGLRPQHF. The CDR3 region has the DNA TGTGCCAGTAGTATAGATCTATACGGACAGGGGTTACGGCCCCAGCATTTT.

CDR3 in DNA: TGTGCCAGCCGCGCAAATAATCAGGGGTACGAGCAGTACTTC. This sequence encodes CASRANNQGYEQYF. The chain employs TRBV6-1 and TRBJ2-7; D is perhaps TRBD1 (6 bases). The CDR3 consists of 14 residues. CDR1 and CDR2 (germline): MNHNS, SASEGT. The V gene lost 8 bases and the J gene lost 4 bases, with 18 bases spanning the gap.

V gene TRBV4-1 combines with J gene TRBJ1-5; 7 nucleotides align to TRBD1. V was pared by 4 bases and J by 0 bases, with 6 bases of the junction left unmatched. The length of the CDR3 is 16 residues. Per the germline V gene, CDR1 is MGHRA and CDR2 is YSYEKL. The CDR3 spells CASSPARGRSNQPQHF. The CDR3, as DNA: TGCGCCAGCAGCCCGGCAAGGGGGCGTAGCAATCAGCCCCAGCATTTT.

The genes are TRBV19 and TRBJ1-1, with 8 bases identical to TRBD1. Trimming at V came to 3 bases and at J to 2 bases, leaving 5 bases not matched to a gene. The germline V gene encodes CDR1 LNHDA and CDR2 SQIVND (reference sequence). The CDR3 loop spans 15 amino acids. The CDR3 DNA is TGTGCCAGTAGTATTACAGGGGGTCCCAACACTGAAGCTTTCTTT. Residues: CASSITGGPNTEAFF.

A single count supports this clone. V gene TRBV6-5 combines with J gene TRBJ2-3; 7 nucleotides align to TRBD2. CDR3 length equals 15 residues. V was pared by 6 bases and J by 2 bases, with 8 bases of the junction left unmatched. Per the germline V gene, CDR1 is MNHEY and CDR2 is SVGAGI. CDR3 sequence: CASRGWTSSTDTQYF. DNA for the CDR3: TGTGCCAGCAGGGGGTGGACTAGTTCCACAGATACGCAGTATTTT.

The chain couples TRBV25-1 to TRBJ2-5, with D possibly being TRBD2 (6 bases). The ends were cut back, 2 bases at V and 5 bases at J, with 9 bases in the middle. CDR1 and CDR2 (germline): MGHDK, SYGVNS. The CDR3 is 13 amino acids. CDR3 DNA sequence: TGTGCCAGCAGTGAAGGAGGGCGGGAGACCCAGTACTTC. Translating gives CASSEGGRETQYF.

The V gene is TRBV6-6, the J gene TRBJ1-1; D unclear. This CDR3 spans 13 amino acids. With 7 bases removed from V and 1 base from J, the gap between germline ends came to 10 bases. Germline CDR1 and CDR2: MNHNY and SVGAGI (reference sequence). The CDR3 here is CASKSEKNTEAFF. The CDR3 DNA sequence: TGTGCCAGCAAGTCCGAGAAGAACACTGAAGCTTTCTTT.

The chain has TRBV9 and TRBJ2-5; D is unclear. There are 14 residues in the CDR3. V lost 0 bases and J 1 base, leaving 7 bases between the germline ends. Looked up from germline, CDR1 is SGDLS and CDR2 is YYNGEE. CDR3 nucleotide sequence: TGTGCCAGCAGCGTAGGGAGCCGCCAAGAGACCCAGTACTTC. This translates into CASSVGSRQETQYF. The full variable domain, with the rest looked up from reference TRBV9 and TRBJ2-5, is DSGVTQTPKHLITATGQRVTLRCSPRSGDLSVYWYQQSLDQGLQFLIQYYNGEERAKGNILERFSAQQFPDLHSELNLSSLELGDSALYFCASSVGSRQETQYFGPGTRLLVL.

The rearrangement links TRBV27 to TRBJ2-3; D possibly corresponds to TRBD1 (5 bases). CDR1 MNHEY and CDR2 SMNVEV come from the germline V gene (reference sequence). Trimming pared 2 bases from V and 4 bases from J, leaving 10 bases between. The CDR3 consists of 14 residues. The CDR3 protein is CASSLGSGPDTQYF. CDR3 nucleotides: TGTGCCAGCAGTTTAGGTTCAGGGCCAGATACGCAGTATTTT.

This chain links TRBV19 with TRBJ1-1; maybe TRBD1 (6 bases). Germline V gives CDR1 LNHDA, CDR2 SQIVND (reference sequence). The CDR3 loop spans 15 amino acids. V shed 6 bases and J shed 5 bases, with 19 bases lying between them. The CDR3, as DNA: TGTGCCAGTAGATCGGGATGGGGGCATGAGACTGAAGCTTTCTTT. This codes for CASRSGWGHETEAFF.

The V and J genes are TRBV6-1 and TRBJ1-5; D is ambiguous. V lost 2 bases, J lost 6 bases, and 11 bases lay in between. The CDR3 totals 14 residues. Germline V gene data show CDR1 as MNHNS and CDR2 as SASEGT. The CDR3 loop reads CASSETEGFQPQHF. In nucleotides, the CDR3 is TGTGCCAGCAGTGAAACCGAGGGATTTCAGCCCCAGCATTTT.

The chain employs TRBV7-9 and TRBJ1-1; D is undetermined. This CDR3 is built from 14 residues. CDR1 is SEHNR, CDR2 FQNEAQ, per germline (reference sequence). V was cut by 2 bases and J by 1 base, with 8 bases left in between. Here the CDR3 DNA reads TGTGCCAGCAGCTTAATGGGAGCGAACACTGAAGCTTTCTTT. Its protein product is CASSLMGANTEAFF.

This chain joins TRBV10-3 and TRBJ1-4, with D unresolved. The V end was cut by 0 bases, the J end by 0 bases, with 5 bases between. The length of the CDR3 is 15 residues. Germline CDR1 ENHRY, CDR2 SYGVKD. Here the CDR3 reads CAISESLATNEKLFF. The CDR3 DNA is TGTGCCATCAGTGAGTCCCTAGCAACTAATGAAAAACTGTTTTTT.

The rearrangement links TRBV2 to TRBJ1-1; D may be TRBD1 (5 bases). The CDR3 contains 12 residues. Trimming left V 8 bases short and J 5 bases short, with 12 bases between. Germline CDR1 reads SNHLY; CDR2 reads FYNNEI. In DNA form, the CDR3 reads TGTGCCAGCTGGGGCCTACGAACTGAAGCTTTCTTT. Protein sequence: CASWGLRTEAFF.

The chain is built from TRBV5-5 and TRBJ1-2; the D gene is possibly TRBD1 (5 bases). The V gene lost 0 bases and the J gene lost 2 bases, with 14 bases spanning the gap. Looked up from germline, CDR1 is SGHKS and CDR2 is YYEKEE (reference sequence). The CDR3 contains 16 residues. In nucleotides, the CDR3 is TGTGCCAGCAGCTTGGCAGGGCTTTTGGGGAACTATGGCTACACCTTC. Translated: CASSLAGLLGNYGYTF.

The chain uses TRBV27 and TRBJ1-2; TRBD1 matches 9 bases. With 2 bases clipped from V and 4 bases from J, the junction kept 8 bases outside the gene matches. Germline V gene data show CDR1 as MNHEY and CDR2 as SMNVEV (reference sequence). The length of the CDR3 is 16 residues. CDR3: CASSLRDRDALYGYTF. CDR3 DNA sequence: TGTGCCAGCAGTTTAAGGGACAGGGATGCCCTCTATGGCTACACCTTC.

This chain connects TRBV15 to TRBJ1-2, with TRBD1 matching over 10 bases. This CDR3 has 15 residues. V lost 2 bases and J lost 6; bases outside the gene matches: 6. Germline-derived CDR1 and CDR2 are LNHNV and YYDKDF (reference sequence). CDR3 sequence reads: CATSRLLGQGHGYTF. Here the CDR3 DNA reads TGTGCCACCAGCAGACTACTGGGACAGGGGCATGGCTACACCTTC.

Only one count was recorded for this clone. The J gene is TRBJ2-7, the V gene TRBV2; possible D gene TRBD2, 6 bases. This CDR3 contains 16 residues. Germline V gene data show CDR1 as SNHLY and CDR2 as FYNNEI. V was shortened by 8 bases and J by 0 bases, with 20 bases between the two germline ends. CDR3 region: CASGLPGELSSYEQYF. In nucleotides, the CDR3 is TGTGCCAGCGGTCTCCCGGGAGAATTGAGCTCCTACGAGCAGTACTTC.

The chain combines TRBV19 with TRBJ2-3; TRBD2 aligns across 8 bases. Unmatched junction bases numbered 23, after V lost 4 bases and J lost 5 bases. CDR1 and CDR2 from the germline V gene are LNHDA and SQIVND (reference sequence). The CDR3 is made up of 20 amino acids. The CDR3 protein is CASSTPRTASGTRLGDTQYF. CDR3 nucleotide sequence: TGTGCCAGTAGTACCCCACGGACAGCCTCCGGGACTAGGTTGGGAGATACGCAGTATTTT.

About this clone: This sample includes further DNA sequences coding for the same CDR3. The V call is TRBV18, the J call TRBJ1-1; weak D call: TRBD1 (6 bases). CDR3 length: 13 amino acids. The germline V gene has CDR1 KGHSH and CDR2 LQKENI. Trimming cost V 3 bases and J 2 bases, with 7 bases left between them. DNA of the CDR3: TGTGCCAGCTCACCGACAGGCAACACTGAAGCTTTCTTT. It specifies CASSPTGNTEAFF.

The rearrangement joins TRBV18 to TRBJ1-3; TRBD1 matches at 9 bases. The CDR3 totals 17 residues. V was clipped by 3 bases and J by 1 base; unmatched bases: 7. Per germline, CDR1 KGHSH and CDR2 LQKENI. Written as DNA, the CDR3 is TGTGCCAGCTCACCCACAGGGGGCTCAGCTTCTGGAAACACCATATATTTT. Translated, it gives CASSPTGGSASGNTIYF. The whole variable domain, filled in from reference TRBV18 and TRBJ1-3, reads NAGVMQNPRHLVRRRGQEARLRCSPMKGHSHVYWYRQLPEEGLKFMVYLQKENIIDESGMPKERFSAEFPKEGPSILRIQQVVRGDSAAYFCASSPTGGSASGNTIYFGEGSWLTVV.

This clone was seen a single time. The rearrangement joins TRBV6-5 to TRBJ2-7, with D perhaps TRBD1 (5 bases). The CDR3 is 15 amino acids. V was clipped by 7 bases and J by 0 bases, with 16 bases between them. Germline CDR1 MNHEY, CDR2 SVGAGI. CDR3 residues: CASTRTPGRSYEQYF. The CDR3 DNA sequence: TGTGCCAGCACTCGAACGCCAGGGCGCTCCTACGAGCAGTACTTC.

This chain joins TRBV5-4 and TRBJ1-5; no reliable D call. V was cut by 0 bases and J by 6 bases, with 13 bases left in between. Per the germline V gene, CDR1 is SGHNT and CDR2 is YYREEE (reference sequence). The CDR3 runs to 15 residues. CDR3 sequence (DNA): TGTGCCAGCAGCTTGGATCTTACAGCAGGTCAGCCCCAGCATTTT. Its translation: CASSLDLTAGQPQHF.